This T cell receptor (beta chain) emerged from a study of T cells in Graves' hyperthyroidism and ophthalmopathy. As regards this clonotype: Its antigen is unknown.

Trimming removed 2 bases at V and 4 bases at J, with 18 bases between. CDR1 is ENHRY, CDR2 SYGVKD, per germline. This CDR3 is built from 16 residues. Findings and limits, study-wide: Also found in blood were most expanded thyroid clonotypes above 0.001.

The source material, RNA transcripts, was used to amplify TCR beta CDR3 regions. TCR CDR3 underwent first-round RT-PCR with the HTBI primer set. From the multiplex PCR reads, TCRdb called clonotypes with MiXCR, one entry per CDR3 protein. The table includes approximately 500,000 distinct CDR3 sequences, 40% to 55% detected once. The source material was peripheral blood or thyroid tissue (not recorded which). This receptor was identified in a woman between 18 and 30 years old with Graves' hyperthyroidism. The chain uses TRBV10-3 and TRBJ2-7, with D possibly being TRBD2 (5 bases). CDR3 bases: TGTGCCATCAGTGAGGGCGATACCGGGGTCGCATACGAGCAGTACTTC. This encodes CAISEGDTGVAYEQYF.